A single sample is the source of the 18 T cell receptor beta chains below, sequenced in a study of T cells in Graves' hyperthyroidism and ophthalmopathy (dated by TCRdb to between 2018 and 2021). The protocol used for the library was multiplex PCR. This sample was sequenced with an Illumina HiSeq 2000. The TCR beta CDR3 regions were amplified from RNA transcripts. The first round of RT-PCR for the TCR CDR3 was performed with the HTBI primer set and the Qiagen OneStep RT-PCR kit. TCRdb itself trimmed the public reads at Q25 with fastp, ran MiXCR and retained productive beta chains. Duplicate CDR3 protein sequences are folded into a single record with the most common DNA and genes. This sample is represented by 45,000 to 60,000 distinct CDR3 sequences; around half of them were singletons. The ten largest clones capture around 11% of the sample. The specimen sequenced was blood. The receptors stem from a woman aged 30 to 39 with Graves' ophthalmopathy.

On this clonotype: Possible read error: a much larger clone is one base away. The chain joins TRBV30 to TRBJ1-5; D gene unclear. CDR3 size: 14 residues. Germline V gene data show CDR1 as GTSNPN and CDR2 as SVGIG (reference sequence). The DNA for the CDR3 is TGTGCCTGGAGTTCCACCGATAGCAAGCAGCCCCAGCATTTT. Translated: CAWSSTDSKQPQHF. Together with reference TRBV30 and TRBJ1-5, the CDR3 gives the full variable domain: SQTIHQWPATLVQPVGSPLSLECTVEGTSNPNLYWYRQAAGRGLQLLFYSVGIGQISSEVPQNLSASRPQDRQFILSSKKLLLSDSGFYLCAWSSTDSKQPQHFGDGTRLSIL.

The J gene is TRBJ1-5, the V gene TRBV12-3 or TRBV12-4, with D unresolved. V was clipped by 7 bases and J by 2 bases, with 18 bases between them. CDR3 length equals 16 residues. CDR3 amino acids: CASNQVRAGGNQPQHF. The CDR3 DNA sequence: TGTGCCAGCAACCAAGTTCGGGCAGGAGGCAATCAGCCCCAGCATTTT.

The chain joins TRBV29-1 to TRBJ1-2; TRBD1 matches at 7 bases. CDR3 size: 12 residues. Trimming at V came to 6 bases and at J to 4 bases, leaving 5 bases not matched to a gene. Looked up from germline, CDR1 is SQVTM and CDR2 is ANQGSEA. CDR3 protein: CSVGDRAYGYTF. Written as DNA, the CDR3 is TGCAGCGTAGGTGACAGGGCCTATGGCTACACCTTC.

The genes are TRBV12-3 or TRBV12-4 and TRBJ1-6; perhaps TRBD1 as D (5 bases). The CDR3 has 12 amino acids. The ends were cut back, 6 bases at V and 10 bases at J, with 10 bases in the middle. The CDR3 DNA sequence: TGTGCCAGCAGATGGGGGGTCTCACCCCTCCACTTT. Its translation: CASRWGVSPLHF.

This clonotype was counted between two and nine times. This chain joins TRBV18 and TRBJ1-2; 7 nucleotides align to TRBD1. Trimming removed 0 bases from V and 4 bases from J; junction bases left unmatched: 2. The CDR3 length is 14 residues. The germline V gene has CDR1 KGHSH and CDR2 LQKENI. The CDR3 spells CASSPPGQSYGYTF. CDR3 DNA: TGTGCCAGCTCACCACCGGGACAGAGCTATGGCTACACCTTC.

This rearrangement joins TRBV2 to TRBJ1-2; 8 nucleotides match TRBD1. V dropped 5 bases and J dropped 7; count of bases not matched to a gene: 9. The CDR3 has 14 amino acids. CDR1 and CDR2 from the germline V gene are SNHLY and FYNNEI. CDR3 protein: CASSSMPGGRGYTF. CDR3 DNA sequence: TGTGCCAGCAGTTCGATGCCAGGGGGCCGTGGCTACACCTTC.

V usage is TRBV10-2 and J usage is TRBJ2-2, with a tentative D call TRBD2 (5 bases). The CDR3 is 13 residues long. Germline CDR1 is WSHSY and CDR2 is SAAADI. The ends were cut back, 3 bases at V and 11 bases at J, with 13 bases in the middle. In DNA, the CDR3 is TGCGCCAGCAGTGATGAGGGCCACTACGAGCTGTTTTTT. Protein: CASSDEGHYELFF.

This clonotype was counted ten times or more. The rearrangement joins TRBV27 to TRBJ2-2; 8 nucleotides match TRBD1. Germline V lookup: CDR1 MNHEY, CDR2 SMNVEV (reference sequence). V was clipped by 7 bases and J by 0 bases; unmatched bases: 4. The CDR3 extends over 15 amino acids. The CDR3 nucleotides read TGTGCCAGCAAGGACAGGGACGCGAACACCGGGGAGCTGTTTTTT. Translated: CASKDRDANTGELFF.

This clonotype is classed as medium-sized. V and J are TRBV29-1 and TRBJ1-2, with 7 nucleotides matching TRBD1. The length of the CDR3 is 12 residues. Germline CDR1 SQVTM, CDR2 ANQGSEA. The V gene end was trimmed by 7 bases and the J gene end by 5 bases; junction bases not matched to a gene: 7. CDR3 in amino acids: CSARGGGYGYTF. CDR3 sequence (DNA): TGCAGCGCAAGAGGGGGCGGATATGGCTACACCTTC.

This clonotype was counted ten times or more. V is TRBV20-1 and J is TRBJ2-7; 8 nucleotides match TRBD2. This CDR3 region has 17 residues. V lost 2 bases, J lost 2 bases, and 14 bases stayed unmatched. The V gene's germline CDR1 is DFQATT and CDR2 SNEGSKA (reference sequence). This chain's CDR3 is CSARIEGGSGDAYEQYF. DNA for the CDR3: TGCAGTGCTAGAATAGAGGGGGGTAGCGGGGACGCCTACGAGCAGTACTTC.

CDR3 DNA: TGCAGTGCTAGAGACCCGGGGCTAGCGGACTACGAGCAGTACTTC. This gives the protein CSARDPGLADYEQYF. The chain has TRBV20-1 and TRBJ2-7, with 7 positions matching TRBD2. Germline values: CDR1 DFQATT, CDR2 SNEGSKA (reference sequence). The CDR3 runs to 15 residues. With 0 bases clipped from V and 3 bases from J, the junction kept 8 bases outside the gene matches.

This clonotype came up many times. This clone may be a read error of a much larger clone one base away. V and J are TRBV20-1 and TRBJ1-6; D is ambiguous. Germline V gene data show CDR1 as DFQATT and CDR2 as SNEGSKA (reference sequence). This CDR3 spans 14 amino acids. The CDR3 DNA reads as TGCGGTGCTAGAAACGCGGGAAATAATTCACCCCTCCACTTT. Its protein is CGARNAGNNSPLHF.

The genes are TRBV5-8 and TRBJ1-1; D is possibly TRBD1 (5 bases). The length of the CDR3 is 14 residues. Trimming shortened V by 0 bases and J by 5 bases, and 11 bases separated the two germline ends. CDR1 SGHTS and CDR2 YDEGEE come from the germline V gene. The CDR3 bases are TGTGCCAGCAGCTTGGGAAGGGGCTATACTGAAGCTTTCTTT. Protein: CASSLGRGYTEAFF.

This sequence joins TRBV2 and TRBJ2-2; the match to TRBD2 covers 7 bases. This CDR3 comprises 17 residues. In germline, CDR1 is SNHLY, CDR2 FYNNEI. J lost 8 bases, V lost 5 bases, and 17 bases had no gene match. Written as DNA, the CDR3 is TGTGCCAGCAGTTGGACTGGCGGGAGTACATTTGCAGGGGAGCTGTTTTTT. Protein sequence: CASSWTGGSTFAGELFF.

This clonotype appeared many times. In nucleotides, the CDR3 is TGTGCCAGCAGTCCCGCCGGTGCCAGGCGAGACCTCCACTTT. This sequence encodes CASSPAGARRDLHF. The V gene is TRBV27, the J gene TRBJ1-6, with D uncertain. With 5 bases removed from V and 15 bases from J, the gap between germline ends came to 20 bases. The length of the CDR3 is 14 residues. Germline V gives CDR1 MNHEY, CDR2 SMNVEV (reference sequence).

This clonotype has a count of ten or more. The J gene is TRBJ1-4, the V gene TRBV20-1; maybe TRBD1 (6 bases). The CDR3 has 16 residues. V lost 4 bases to trimming and J lost 7 bases, with 22 bases between them. Per germline, CDR1 DFQATT and CDR2 SNEGSKA (reference sequence). CDR3 nucleotides: TGCAGTGCTACCAAGGGGGGAGGGTTTAGGGTTGAAAAACTGTTTTTT. It yields the protein CSATKGGGFRVEKLFF.

The chain couples TRBV20-1 to TRBJ1-3; D is uncertain. V was trimmed by 5 bases and J by 3 bases, leaving 17 bases between them. This CDR3 spans 15 amino acids. Per the germline V gene, CDR1 is DFQATT and CDR2 is SNEGSKA (reference sequence). DNA for the CDR3: TGCAGTGCTGGGGTGGGGTCAAGCGATGGAAACACCATATATTTT. Translation: CSAGVGSSDGNTIYF.

This clonotype was detected only a few times. The genes are TRBV27 and TRBJ1-5; D possibly corresponds to TRBD1 (5 bases). The CDR3 totals 18 residues. Germline CDR1 MNHEY, CDR2 SMNVEV (reference sequence). V lost 2 bases to trimming and J lost 4 bases, with 21 bases between them. CDR3 loop: CASSLRRFDSTFNQPQHF. DNA of the CDR3: TGTGCCAGCAGTTTACGGCGTTTTGACAGTACGTTTAATCAGCCCCAGCATTTT.